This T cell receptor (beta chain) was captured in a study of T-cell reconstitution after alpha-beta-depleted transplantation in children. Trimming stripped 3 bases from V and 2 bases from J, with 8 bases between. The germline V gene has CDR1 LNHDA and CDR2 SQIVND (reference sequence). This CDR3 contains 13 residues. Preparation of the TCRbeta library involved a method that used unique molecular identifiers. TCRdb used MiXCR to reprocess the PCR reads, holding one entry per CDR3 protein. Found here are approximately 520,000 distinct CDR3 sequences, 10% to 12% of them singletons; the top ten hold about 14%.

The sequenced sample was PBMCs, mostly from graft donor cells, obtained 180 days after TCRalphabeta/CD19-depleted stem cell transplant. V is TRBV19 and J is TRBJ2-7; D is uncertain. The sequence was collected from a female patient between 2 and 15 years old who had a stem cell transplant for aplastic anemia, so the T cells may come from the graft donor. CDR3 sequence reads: CASSMVSTYEQYF. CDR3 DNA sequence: TGTGCCAGTAGTATGGTTTCAACCTACGAGCAGTACTTC.